The 14 T cell receptor beta chains in this list originate from one sample, sequenced in a study of shared clonotypes between healthy human individuals. Profiled with immunoSEQ multiplex PCR; TCRdb holds only in-frame clones, not every one. The sample includes about 470,000 clones, around 75% of them seen just once. Sequenced sample: PBMCs. Receptors originate from a woman aged 40 to 55 in good health. Some clones in this sample may be carry-over from other donors' samples.

The chain recombines TRBV7-8 with TRBJ1-2; TRBD1 matches 11 bases. This CDR3 contains 15 residues. Germline values: CDR1 SGHVS, CDR2 FQNEAQ. Germline trimming cut 5 bases from V and 7 bases from J; bases unmatched to any gene: 9. The CDR3 region has the DNA TGTGCCAGCAGCCACCAGGACAGGGGGCCGAGTGGCTACACCTTC. Its translation: CASSHQDRGPSGYTF.

V and J are TRBV4-1 and TRBJ2-3, with 9 positions matching TRBD2. The germline V gene has CDR1 MGHRA and CDR2 YSYEKL. The CDR3 covers 15 residues. Trimming cost V 4 bases and J 6 bases; bases outside gene matches: 8. The CDR3 loop is CASSPPGTSFDTQYF. In DNA, the CDR3 is TGCGCCAGCAGCCCACCCGGGACTAGCTTCGATACGCAGTATTTT.

The gene calls are TRBV9 and TRBJ2-1, with TRBD1 matching over 8 bases. V lost 4 bases, J lost 6 bases, and 9 bases stayed unmatched. This CDR3 comprises 15 residues. The germline V gene has CDR1 SGDLS and CDR2 YYNGEE. CDR3 bases: TGTGCCAGCAGCCCTCGGCAGGGGGCTGCCAATGAGCAGTTCTTC. It specifies CASSPRQGAANEQFF.

The rearrangement links TRBV19 to TRBJ2-5; TRBD2 agrees at 11 bases. The germline gives CDR1 LNHDA, CDR2 SQIVND (reference sequence). CDR3 length: 15 amino acids. After removal of 5 bases from V and 5 bases from J, the junction contained 7 bases not matched to a gene. CDR3 coding DNA: TGTGCCAGTAGTCTCAGGACTAGCGGGTGGGAGACCCAGTACTTC. It encodes CASSLRTSGWETQYF.

The gene calls are TRBV21-1 and TRBJ2-7; the listed D gene, TRBD2, was not tested against the DNA. TRBV21-1 is flagged as a pseudogene. CDR3 length equals 12 residues. The CDR3 DNA sequence: TGTGCCAGCGACAGGAGGGGGGGCGAGCAGTACTTC. Amino acids: CASDRRGGEQYF.

This chain links TRBV27 with TRBJ2-5, with D possibly TRBD2 on 7 matching bases. Germline loops: CDR1 MNHEY, CDR2 SMNVEV (reference sequence). Between the trimmed V and J ends, which lost 6 bases and 4 bases, there was a span of 15 bases. The CDR3 spans 14 residues. CDR3 nucleotide sequence: TGTGCCAGCAGCGGGGGGCGCTTTCGAGAGACCCAGTACTTC. Protein product: CASSGGRFRETQYF.

The genes are TRBV18 and TRBJ2-1; TRBD2 agrees at 9 bases. Germline V gives CDR1 KGHSH, CDR2 LQKENI. This CDR3 is built from 16 residues. With V trimmed by 3 bases and J by 6 bases, 9 bases remained unmatched. The CDR3 DNA is TGTGCCAGCTCACCCCCTCAAGCGGGAGGAGGCAATGAGCAGTTCTTC. This codes for CASSPPQAGGGNEQFF.

V gene TRBV7-9 combines with J gene TRBJ2-5; 9 nucleotides align to TRBD1. Per the germline V gene, CDR1 is SEHNR and CDR2 is FQNEAQ (reference sequence). The CDR3 sequence is 16 residues long. V was clipped by 5 bases and J by 5 bases; unmatched bases: 12. CDR3 amino acids: CASSPRGRDREETQYF. The DNA of the CDR3 is TGTGCCAGCAGCCCTAGAGGGCGGGACAGGGAGGAGACCCAGTACTTC.

This clone has a count of ten or more. This sequence joins TRBV5-5 and TRBJ1-5, with 8 nucleotides matching TRBD1. Germline lookup yields CDR1 SGHKS and CDR2 YYEKEE (reference sequence). CDR3 length: 15 residues. V was pared by 4 bases and J by 5 bases, with 8 bases of the junction left unmatched. In nucleotides, the CDR3 is TGTGCCAGCAGCGGAACAGGGGGACGAGATCAGCCCCAGCATTTT. Residues: CASSGTGGRDQPQHF.

CDR3 in DNA: TGTGCCACCAGCAGAGGAGGTCCAGATAATCAGCCCCAGCATTTT. Its protein product is CATSRGGPDNQPQHF. The chain is built from TRBV15 and TRBJ1-5, with D hard to call. Germline loops: CDR1 LNHNV, CDR2 YYDKDF (reference sequence). V was trimmed by 1 base and J by 4 bases, leaving 11 bases between them. The CDR3 covers 15 residues.

This clone appeared once. This sequence joins TRBV28 and TRBJ1-5; D is perhaps TRBD1 (5 bases). V was trimmed by 8 bases and J by 5 bases, leaving 19 bases between them. CDR1 is MDHEN and CDR2 is SYDVKM in the germline V gene. The CDR3 loop spans 15 amino acids. The CDR3: CASQRSSGGDQPQHF. The CDR3 DNA sequence: TGTGCCAGCCAACGATCATCGGGAGGGGATCAGCCCCAGCATTTT.

The chain carries TRBV7-2 and TRBJ2-1; D is uncertain. Germline lookup yields CDR1 SGHTA and CDR2 FQGNSA. This CDR3 region has 16 residues. Trimming left V 0 bases short and J 8 bases short, with 17 bases between. In nucleotides, the CDR3 is TGTGCCAGCAGCTTAGCGGGCTCCCAGAGAGGCTATGAGCAGTTCTTC. Its protein product is CASSLAGSQRGYEQFF.

This chain links TRBV10-2 with TRBJ1-5; tentative D call: TRBD1 (5 bases). CDR1 WSHSY and CDR2 SAAADI come from the germline V gene. There are 13 residues in the CDR3. Trimming removed 5 bases at V and 3 bases at J, with 8 bases between. The CDR3 protein is CASSSRDNQPQHF. In nucleotides, the CDR3 is TGCGCCAGCAGTTCCAGGGACAATCAGCCCCAGCATTTT.

J is TRBJ2-2 and V is TRBV14, with 9 nucleotides matching TRBD2. Germline V gene lookup returns CDR1 SGHDN and CDR2 FVKESK. This CDR3 comprises 17 residues. V lost 1 base, J lost 3 bases, and 6 bases stayed unmatched. The CDR3 DNA reads as TGTGCCAGCAGCCAAGCGGGACTAGCAGATCACACCGGGGAGCTGTTTTTT. This encodes CASSQAGLADHTGELFF.